These 19 T cell receptor beta chains were sequenced from one sample in a study of human T cells and chemical hapten exposure. Time point of the sample: patch test 2, 6 weeks after DPC sensitization. Treatment reported: therapeutic diphenylcyclopropenone sensitization with weekly scalp DPC. Using its own MiXCR run on the RACE reads, TCRdb lists one record per CDR3 protein. This table has 80,000 to 100,000 distinct CDR3 sequences, 9.3% appearing once. The sequences come from whole blood, collected in connection with sensitization to the hapten diphenylcyclopropenone (DPC). These receptors were collected from a woman aged 40-49 years with alopecia areata. Some clones in this sample may be carry-over from other donors' samples.

This clonotype was seen many times. This chain connects TRBV11-3 to TRBJ2-1; no firm D call. This CDR3 contains 16 residues. Trimming pared 4 bases from V and 5 bases from J, leaving 18 bases between. Germline CDR1 and CDR2: SGHNT and YENEEA. The CDR3 loop reads CASSSMGSAGNNEQFF. The CDR3, as DNA: TGTGCCAGCAGCTCCATGGGGTCAGCTGGGAACAATGAGCAGTTCTTC.

This clonotype was picked up a small number of times. The V call is TRBV4-3, the J call TRBJ2-6; possible D gene TRBD1, 5 bases. Germline V CDR1 and CDR2: LGHNA, YSLEER. The CDR3 is 16 amino acids. Between the trimmed V and J ends, which lost 0 bases and 5 bases, there was a span of 11 bases. The CDR3 spells CASSQDPTVRANVLTF. CDR3 DNA sequence: TGCGCCAGCAGCCAAGATCCGACAGTGAGGGCCAACGTCCTGACTTTC.

The J gene is TRBJ2-7, the V gene TRBV4-3; maybe TRBD1 (5 bases). V lost 0 bases and J 4 bases, leaving 7 bases between the germline ends. Looked up from germline, CDR1 is LGHNA and CDR2 is YSLEER. The CDR3 spans 13 residues. CDR3 nucleotide sequence: TGCGCCAGCAGCCAAGAAAGGGGATACGAGCAGTACTTC. This sequence encodes CASSQERGYEQYF.

This chain uses TRBV12-3 or TRBV12-4 with TRBJ2-7, with 7 bases that match TRBD1. This CDR3 has 15 amino acids. V was clipped by 4 bases and J by 1 base; unmatched bases: 7. The CDR3 is CASSWGNRGSYEQYF. CDR3 sequence (DNA): TGTGCCAGCAGTTGGGGGAACAGGGGTTCCTACGAGCAGTACTTC.

A few counts support this clonotype. The chain links TRBV7-2 to TRBJ2-3; tentative D call: TRBD1 (5 bases). This CDR3 spans 16 amino acids. The germline V and J ends were trimmed by 2 bases and 4 bases, with 16 bases remaining between them. Germline CDR1 and CDR2: SGHTA and FQGNSA. CDR3: CASSLSGRTQADTQYF. The CDR3 DNA reads as TGTGCCAGCAGCTTATCCGGCAGGACACAAGCAGATACGCAGTATTTT.

The chain carries TRBV24-1 and TRBJ2-1; D remains unclear. Trimming left V 3 bases short and J 1 base short, with 15 bases between. The CDR3 covers 17 residues. Per germline, CDR1 KGHDR and CDR2 SFDVKD. As DNA, the CDR3 is TGTGCCACCAGTGATCAGTCGCACCAAAGGTCCTACAATGAGCAGTTCTTC. Its protein is CATSDQSHQRSYNEQFF.

The rearrangement joins TRBV19 to TRBJ1-4, with D unresolved. V gave up 2 bases and J gave up 7 bases, with 11 bases separating them. The CDR3 spans 14 residues. Germline V gene data show CDR1 as LNHDA and CDR2 as SQIVND (reference sequence). CDR3 DNA: TGTGCCAGTAGTATAACGGGGATCGGTGAAAAACTGTTTTTT. Protein: CASSITGIGEKLFF.

This clonotype was observed a handful of times. This rearrangement joins TRBV3-1 to TRBJ1-2; D uncertain. This CDR3 is 12 amino acids long. V shed 4 bases and J shed 5 bases, with 8 bases lying between them. Germline V gene lookup returns CDR1 LGHDT and CDR2 YNNKEL (reference sequence). The CDR3 DNA is TGTGCCAGCAGCCGAGTACCATATGGCTACACCTTC. Its protein product is CASSRVPYGYTF. Supplemented by reference TRBV3-1 and TRBJ1-2, the full variable domain reads DTAVSQTPKYLVTQMGNDKSIKCEQNLGHDTMYWYKQDSKKFLKIMFSYNNKELIINETVPNRFSPKSPDKAHLNLHINSLELGDSAVYFCASSRVPYGYTFGSGTRLTVV.

This clonotype was observed many times. The chain is built from TRBV7-2 and TRBJ1-4; 8 positions match TRBD1. Germline V gene sequence: CDR1 SGHTA, CDR2 FQGNSA. This CDR3 comprises 14 residues. V shed 5 bases, J shed 6 bases, and the junction held 5 bases outside the gene matches. In DNA form, the CDR3 reads TGTGCCAGCAGCCCCGGACAGGGTTATGAAAAACTGTTTTTT. It codes for CASSPGQGYEKLFF. The whole variable domain, remainder taken from reference TRBV7-2 and TRBJ1-4, is GAGVSQSPSNKVTEKGKDVELRCDPISGHTALYWYRQSLGQGLEFLIYFQGNSAPDKSGLPSDRFSAERTGGSVSTLTIQRTQQEDSAVYLCASSPGQGYEKLFFGSGTQLSVL.

This clonotype was seen only a few times. The chain has TRBV20-1 and TRBJ2-2; 7 bases are shared with TRBD1. The germline CDR1 and CDR2 sequences are DFQATT and SNEGSKA (reference sequence). The CDR3 length is 13 residues. V lost 5 bases to trimming and J lost 8 bases; unmatched junction nucleotides: 8. CDR3 amino acids: CSAPRQGLGELFF. The CDR3 region has the DNA TGCAGTGCTCCCCGACAGGGTCTTGGGGAGCTGTTTTTT.

This clonotype was seen repeatedly, ten times or more. This chain joins TRBV7-2 and TRBJ2-2, with D perhaps matching TRBD1 or TRBD2 (6 bases each). The CDR3 totals 15 residues. Deletions cut 7 bases from V and 5 bases from J, with 17 bases between. Germline loops: CDR1 SGHTA, CDR2 FQGNSA. For the CDR3, the DNA is TGTGCCAGCAACCCAGGGGACTCTCGAACCGGGGAGCTGTTTTTT. Translation: CASNPGDSRTGELFF.

This chain uses TRBV28 with TRBJ2-7, with 8 positions matching TRBD1. Looked up from germline, CDR1 is MDHEN and CDR2 is SYDVKM. This CDR3 comprises 15 residues. The J segment lost 2 bases and the V segment lost 3 bases, leaving 6 bases of the junction unmatched. Written as DNA, the CDR3 is TGTGCCAGCAGTTTCACAGGGGGGCGGACCTACGAGCAGTACTTC. Protein sequence: CASSFTGGRTYEQYF.

The chain has TRBV5-4 and TRBJ2-5; 13 bases map to TRBD2. Trimming removed 2 bases from V and 3 bases from J; junction bases left unmatched: 4. The CDR3 is 16 amino acids. Germline V lookup: CDR1 SGHNT, CDR2 YYREEE (reference sequence). CDR3 DNA sequence: TGTGCCAGCAGCTTCGGGACTAGCGGGACTAAAGAGACCCAGTACTTC. Translation: CASSFGTSGTKETQYF.

The sample holds a few counts of this clonotype. This CDR3 reads CASSLGPSGRASGELFF. The CDR3 DNA reads TGTGCCAGCAGCTTAGGTCCTAGCGGGAGGGCCTCCGGGGAGCTGTTTTTT. The rearrangement links TRBV7-9 to TRBJ2-2, with TRBD2 identical over 12 bases. The germline gives CDR1 SEHNR, CDR2 FQNEAQ (reference sequence). The CDR3 is 17 residues long. The ends lost 1 base at V and 6 bases at J; junction bases unmatched: 6.

The V gene is TRBV28, the J gene TRBJ2-3; possibly TRBD2 for D (7 bases). Between the trimmed V and J ends, which lost 5 bases and 3 bases, there was a span of 12 bases. The CDR3 loop spans 14 amino acids. Germline loops: CDR1 MDHEN, CDR2 SYDVKM. CDR3 sequence reads: CASSIGGATDTQYF. The CDR3, as DNA: TGTGCCAGCAGTATTGGGGGGGCGACAGATACGCAGTATTTT.

There are a few counts of this clonotype. The rearrangement uses TRBV20-1 and TRBJ2-1; tentative D call: TRBD1 (5 bases). CDR3 length: 15 residues. Between the trimmed V and J ends, which lost 5 bases and 4 bases, there was a span of 18 bases. Germline CDR1 is DFQATT and CDR2 is SNEGSKA (reference sequence). CDR3: CSAQGASQIYNEQFF. The DNA of the CDR3 is TGCAGTGCTCAAGGGGCCTCACAGATATACAATGAGCAGTTCTTC.

The gene calls are TRBV5-6 and TRBJ2-1; TRBD2 aligns across 10 bases. The CDR3 has 16 amino acids. From germline, CDR1 is SGHDT and CDR2 YYEEEE. V trimming: 3 bases; J trimming: 8 bases; junction bases outside the gene matches: 11. This chain's CDR3 is CASSYPLGSGRHEQFF. The CDR3 DNA reads as TGTGCCAGCAGCTACCCCTTAGGTAGCGGGAGGCATGAGCAGTTCTTC.

The J gene is TRBJ2-1, the V gene TRBV6-5, with a possible D match to TRBD2 (5 bases). The CDR3 contains 13 residues. V lost 1 base and J 13 bases, leaving 14 bases between the germline ends. From germline, CDR1 is MNHEY and CDR2 SVGAGI. The CDR3 spells CASSYYLGRGQFF. The CDR3 coding sequence is TGTGCCAGCAGTTACTATTTGGGGAGAGGTCAGTTCTTC.

This clonotype was observed a few times. V and J are TRBV12-5 and TRBJ2-5; a possible D gene is TRBD2 (6 bases). Germline V gene lookup returns CDR1 LGHNT and CDR2 FRNRAP. V was clipped by 2 bases and J by 4 bases, with 8 bases between them. The CDR3 covers 13 residues. CDR3 region: CASGLWGGETQYF. CDR3 DNA sequence: TGTGCTAGTGGTTTGTGGGGAGGAGAGACCCAGTACTTC.